The 30 T cell receptor beta chains given below trace back to one sample, sequenced in a study of beta chain features in type 1 diabetes (dated by TCRdb to the late 2010s). Library preparation employed the immunoSEQ multiplex PCR assay. All of the isolated RNA was reverse transcribed with the High Capacity cDNA Reverse Transcription Kit, so expressed TCRB transcripts were sequenced. The immuneACCESS repertoire file appears here via TCRdb, limited to in-frame rearrangements. These files lack a portion of the clones; in checked studies, under half of the deficit traces to unresolved V genes, and the cause of the others is not known. This sample lists 120,000 to 150,000 clones; 6% to 7.5% were detected once. The biggest ten clones account for about 1.5% of the sample. The sample taken for sequencing was central memory CD4+ T cells from blood. The receptor set was obtained from a woman in her 30s in good health.

This sequence joins TRBV7-9 and TRBJ1-1, with unresolved D. In germline, CDR1 is SEHNR, CDR2 FQNEAQ (reference sequence). Trimming removed 0 bases from V and 7 bases from J, with 6 bases in between. The CDR3 runs 12 residues. The CDR3 DNA sequence: TGTGCCAGCAGCTTAGCGGAGTTTGAAGCTTTCTTT. Amino acids: CASSLAEFEAFF.

The rearrangement joins TRBV7-2 to TRBJ2-6; D might be TRBD2 (6 bases). The V gene lost 7 bases and the J gene lost 0 bases, with 10 bases spanning the gap. The CDR3 is made up of 15 amino acids. Germline lookup yields CDR1 SGHTA and CDR2 FQGNSA. The CDR3 spells CASIPGGSGANVLTF. The CDR3 nucleotides are TGTGCCAGCATCCCCGGGGGCTCTGGGGCCAACGTCCTGACTTTC. The full variable domain, with the rest looked up from reference TRBV7-2 and TRBJ2-6, is GAGVSQSPSNKVTEKGKDVELRCDPISGHTALYWYRQSLGQGLEFLIYFQGNSAPDKSGLPSDRFSAERTGGSVSTLTIQRTQQEDSAVYLCASIPGGSGANVLTFGAGSRLTVL.

This clone came up a few times. This chain links TRBV28 with TRBJ2-4; 10 bases fit TRBD2. V lost 8 bases, J lost 3 bases, and 7 bases stayed unmatched. CDR3 length: 15 residues. Germline V CDR1 and CDR2: MDHEN, SYDVKM. The CDR3 sequence is CASALLAGNKNIQYF. The CDR3, as DNA: TGTGCCAGCGCCTTACTAGCGGGGAACAAAAACATTCAGTACTTC. Using reference TRBV28 and TRBJ2-4 for the parts outside the CDR3, the full variable domain is DVKVTQSSRYLVKRTGEKVFLECVQDMDHENMFWYRQDPGLGLRLIYFSYDVKMKEKGDIPEGYSVSREKKERFSLILESASTNQTSMYLCASALLAGNKNIQYFGAGTRLSVL.

Only a few counts were recorded for this clone. The genes are TRBV19 and TRBJ2-3; 14 nucleotides agree with TRBD2. The germline V gene encodes CDR1 LNHDA and CDR2 SQIVND (reference sequence). This CDR3 has 14 amino acids. Losses at the gene ends were 8 bases for V and 8 bases for J; bases not matched to a gene: 6. CDR3 nucleotide sequence: TGTGCCAGTCGCGGGACTAGCGGGAGCGGTACGCAGTATTTT. This gives the protein CASRGTSGSGTQYF.

This rearrangement joins TRBV7-2 to TRBJ2-5; TRBD2 is a possible D gene (5 bases). The CDR3 sequence is 15 residues long. Between the trimmed V and J ends, which lost 2 bases and 5 bases, there was a span of 15 bases. The V gene's germline CDR1 is SGHTA and CDR2 FQGNSA. This CDR3 is CASSLSSASQETQYF. The CDR3, as DNA: TGTGCCAGCAGCTTAAGTAGCGCTAGCCAGGAGACCCAGTACTTC.

This clone has only a few counts. The chain couples TRBV18 to TRBJ2-2; 8 bases map to TRBD2. V trimming: 1 base; J trimming: 0 bases; junction bases outside the gene matches: 10. This CDR3 has 19 residues. Germline-derived CDR1 and CDR2 are KGHSH and LQKENI. The CDR3 loop reads CASSPLLAGIAANTGELFF. The CDR3 DNA reads TGTGCCAGCTCACCACTGCTAGCGGGTATAGCTGCGAACACCGGGGAGCTGTTTTTT.

The sample holds many counts of this clone. V is TRBV7-9 and J is TRBJ2-1; possibly TRBD2 for D (6 bases). CDR3 length: 13 residues. V was cut by 1 base and J by 9 bases, with 10 bases left in between. Germline V gene data show CDR1 as SEHNR and CDR2 as FQNEAQ (reference sequence). For the CDR3, the DNA is TGTGCCAGCAGCTTAGGGGAGGTTGGTGAGCAGTTCTTC. This codes for CASSLGEVGEQFF.

The gene calls are TRBV9 and TRBJ2-5; D is unresolved. The length of the CDR3 is 14 residues. V lost 0 bases and J 6 bases, leaving 12 bases between the germline ends. CDR1 is SGDLS, CDR2 YYNGEE, per germline. CDR3 sequence (DNA): TGTGCCAGCAGCGTAGACCAGGTAACGAAGACCCAGTACTTC. Protein product: CASSVDQVTKTQYF.

Only a few counts were recorded for this clone. The chain employs TRBV7-9 and TRBJ2-3; 8 nucleotides match TRBD2. This CDR3 region has 14 residues. V lost 3 bases and J lost 6; bases outside the gene matches: 5. CDR1 and CDR2 (germline): SEHNR, FQNEAQ (reference sequence). CDR3 sequence reads: CASSLAGGLDTQYF. The CDR3 nucleotides read TGTGCCAGCAGCTTGGCGGGAGGACTGGATACGCAGTATTTT. The variable domain in full, with the rest retrieved from reference TRBV7-9 and TRBJ2-3, is DTGVSQNPRHKITKRGQNVTFRCDPISEHNRLYWYRQTLGQGPEFLTYFQNEAQLEKSRLLSDRFSAERPKGSFSTLEIQRTEQGDSAMYLCASSLAGGLDTQYFGPGTRLTVL.

The V call is TRBV7-8, the J call TRBJ2-4; D gene ambiguous. The V gene lost 6 bases and the J gene lost 9 bases, with 6 bases spanning the gap. Germline loops: CDR1 SGHVS, CDR2 FQNEAQ. The CDR3 contains 10 residues. CDR3 region: CASSSGIQYF. As DNA, the CDR3 is TGTGCCAGCAGTTCCGGCATTCAGTACTTC.

This clone came up a few times. This rearrangement joins TRBV7-2 to TRBJ2-7; TRBD2 is a possible D gene (6 bases). V was pared by 5 bases and J by 3 bases, with 14 bases between. The CDR3 is 14 amino acids. Germline CDR1 and CDR2: SGHTA and FQGNSA. CDR3 protein: CASSPPGLHYEQYF. In DNA, the CDR3 is TGTGCCAGCAGCCCCCCGGGACTGCACTACGAGCAGTACTTC.

This chain connects TRBV4-1 to TRBJ2-5; 8 positions match TRBD2. V gave up 0 bases and J gave up 11 bases; unmatched junction bases: 14. Germline V gene data show CDR1 as MGHRA and CDR2 as YSYEKL. CDR3 length: 16 residues. For the CDR3, the DNA is TGCGCCAGCAGCCAAGATGGAGGAGCGGGAGATCGGGAGCAGTACTTC. This translates into CASSQDGGAGDREQYF.

J is TRBJ1-5 and V is TRBV19; maybe TRBD1 (6 bases). V lost 6 bases, J lost 3 bases, and 21 bases lay in between. Germline V gene sequence: CDR1 LNHDA, CDR2 SQIVND (reference sequence). CDR3 length equals 17 residues. The CDR3 region has the DNA TGTGCCAGTAGCACCCCACAGGGAGGGTATACCAATCAGCCCCAGCATTTT. This gives the protein CASSTPQGGYTNQPQHF.

V is TRBV7-9 and J is TRBJ1-2; TRBD1 agrees at 10 bases. Germline V gene lookup returns CDR1 SEHNR and CDR2 FQNEAQ (reference sequence). Trimming took 5 bases from V and 6 from J; bases not matched to a gene: 3. The CDR3 is 13 amino acids. The CDR3 DNA follows: TGTGCCAGCAGCGCGGGACAGGGGAATGGCTACACCTTC. Its translation: CASSAGQGNGYTF.

In its sample, this clone was seen a few times. CDR3 loop: CASSLVRTSGRGSTDTQYF. In nucleotides, the CDR3 is TGTGCCAGCAGCTTGGTAAGGACTAGCGGGAGAGGGAGTACAGATACGCAGTATTTT. The rearrangement joins TRBV5-4 to TRBJ2-3; 13 nucleotides align to TRBD2. Per germline, CDR1 SGHNT and CDR2 YYREEE (reference sequence). The ends lost 0 bases at V and 3 bases at J; junction bases unmatched: 10. The CDR3 contains 19 residues.

V is TRBV19 and J is TRBJ1-2, with 7 bases matching TRBD1. J lost 14 bases, V lost 5 bases, and 11 bases had no gene match. The CDR3 is 12 residues long. Germline loops: CDR1 LNHDA, CDR2 SQIVND (reference sequence). The CDR3 nucleotides are TGTGCCAGTAGTCCCCCGGGACAGAAGTATACCTTC. It specifies CASSPPGQKYTF.

This clone was observed at least ten times. The CDR3 sequence: CSVEGRSGQRETQYF. The CDR3 DNA reads TGCAGCGTTGAAGGGAGGTCGGGACAAAGAGAGACCCAGTACTTC. The J gene is TRBJ2-5, the V gene TRBV29-1; D possibly corresponds to TRBD1 (6 bases). This CDR3 is 15 amino acids long. Germline CDR1 reads SQVTM; CDR2 reads ANQGSEA. The V end lost 1 base, the J end lost 4 bases, and 16 bases lay between the germline ends.

The CDR3 nucleotides are TGTGCCAGCAGCTTTTGGGACAGGGTATTAAGTAGGAGCAATCAGCCCCAGCATTTT. Encoded protein: CASSFWDRVLSRSNQPQHF. This chain connects TRBV7-3 to TRBJ1-5; 9 bases match TRBD1. The V and J ends lost 3 bases and 1 base, in that order; junction bases with no gene match: 13. Germline assignment: CDR1 SGHTA and CDR2 FQGTGA. This CDR3 has 19 amino acids.

With regard to this clone: The same CDR3 is also encoded by other DNA sequences in this sample. The rearrangement links TRBV7-8 to TRBJ1-2, with D hard to call. CDR3 length equals 13 residues. Trimming shortened V by 1 base and J by 2 bases, and 5 bases separated the two germline ends. Germline V CDR1 and CDR2: SGHVS, FQNEAQ. This CDR3 reads CASSLGGNYGYTF. CDR3 sequence (DNA): TGTGCCAGCAGCTTAGGAGGGAACTATGGCTACACCTTC.

The chain uses TRBV19 and TRBJ2-7; 8 nucleotides line up with TRBD2. The junction had 11 bases not matched to a gene; V was cut back by 1 base and J by 6 bases. The CDR3 loop spans 16 amino acids. From germline, CDR1 is LNHDA and CDR2 SQIVND (reference sequence). The CDR3: CASSIVGSGSALEQYF. CDR3 in DNA: TGTGCCAGTAGTATAGTGGGGAGCGGGAGCGCTCTCGAGCAGTACTTC. Full variable domain (missing parts from reference TRBV19 and TRBJ2-7): DGGITQSPKYLFRKEGQNVTLSCEQNLNHDAMYWYRQDPGQGLRLIYYSQIVNDFQKGDIAEGYSVSREKKESFPLTVTSAQKNPTAFYLCASSIVGSGSALEQYFGPGTRLTVT.

The chain recombines TRBV9 with TRBJ1-1; TRBD1 might be the D (5 bases). Germline V gene data show CDR1 as SGDLS and CDR2 as YYNGEE. This CDR3 is built from 16 residues. Trimming took off 3 bases at V and 1 base at J, with 16 bases between the two ends. The CDR3 region is CASSGGTPSGNTEAFF. CDR3 DNA: TGTGCCAGCAGCGGGGGGACTCCAAGTGGGAACACTGAAGCTTTCTTT.

There are a few counts of this clone. The chain carries TRBV29-1 and TRBJ2-5; perhaps TRBD1 as D (5 bases). Trimming stripped 6 bases from V and 11 bases from J, with 25 bases between. The CDR3 contains 14 residues. The germline V gene encodes CDR1 SQVTM and CDR2 ANQGSEA. The CDR3 DNA sequence: TGCAGCGTGACTGCGATCGCAGGGCCAACTGAGCAGTACTTC. As protein: CSVTAIAGPTEQYF.

V gene TRBV6-1 combines with J gene TRBJ1-1; no clear D. This CDR3 has 13 residues. Trimming took 6 bases from V and 6 from J, leaving 14 bases between them. Germline values: CDR1 MNHNS, CDR2 SASEGT. The CDR3: CASSHRREAEAFF. In DNA, the CDR3 is TGTGCCAGCAGCCACCGTCGGGAGGCTGAAGCTTTCTTT.

This clone was picked up a small number of times. The chain combines TRBV9 with TRBJ2-4, with 9 bases that match TRBD1. The CDR3 runs 17 residues. Germline values: CDR1 SGDLS, CDR2 YYNGEE. V shed 4 bases and J 7 bases; nucleotides not matched to a gene: 15. CDR3 residues: CASSPRGRDRVLNIQYF. CDR3 DNA: TGTGCCAGCAGCCCGCGGGGAAGGGACAGGGTTCTGAACATTCAGTACTTC.

The chain recombines TRBV7-6 with TRBJ2-1; D perhaps matches TRBD1 (5 bases). Germline assignment: CDR1 SGHVS and CDR2 FNYEAQ. The CDR3 loop spans 13 amino acids. Trimming took 5 bases from V and 12 from J, leaving 17 bases between them. The CDR3 reads CASSPGLSQPQFF. For the CDR3, the DNA is TGTGCCAGCAGCCCAGGGTTGTCTCAACCGCAGTTCTTC.

This clone has just a few counts. The chain links TRBV6-5 to TRBJ2-7; D unclear. The germline V gene has CDR1 MNHEY and CDR2 SVGAGI. Trimming stripped 5 bases from V and 6 bases from J, with 20 bases between. This CDR3 contains 15 residues. CDR3 sequence reads: CASSPLTGASGEQYF. For the CDR3, the DNA is TGTGCCAGCAGTCCCCTAACTGGAGCCTCGGGCGAGCAGTACTTC.

This chain uses TRBV7-3 with TRBJ2-7, with 9 bases that match TRBD1. V shed 5 bases and J 6 bases; nucleotides not matched to a gene: 5. Germline V gene data show CDR1 as SGHTA and CDR2 as FQGTGA. This CDR3 region has 13 residues. CDR3 sequence: CASSLQGAGEQYF. CDR3 nucleotide sequence: TGTGCCAGCAGCCTACAGGGGGCTGGCGAGCAGTACTTC.

This clone came up a few times. This chain uses TRBV5-6 with TRBJ2-3; 9 nucleotides match TRBD2. Germline trimming cut 3 bases from V and 2 bases from J; bases unmatched to any gene: 4. The V gene's germline CDR1 is SGHDT and CDR2 YYEEEE. The length of the CDR3 is 15 residues. CDR3 loop: CASSWRTSATDTQYF. The CDR3 nucleotides read TGTGCCAGCAGCTGGAGGACTAGCGCCACAGATACGCAGTATTTT.

The CDR3 nucleotides read TGTGCCGGGAAGGCGGGGACAGGACCCTACGAGCAGTACTTC. Translation gives CAGKAGTGPYEQYF. This chain links TRBV28 with TRBJ2-7; the match to TRBD1 covers 8 bases. This CDR3 comprises 14 residues. Germline-derived CDR1 and CDR2 are MDHEN and SYDVKM. After removal of 11 bases from V and 2 bases from J, the junction contained 11 bases not matched to a gene.

A few counts support this clone. The chain recombines TRBV27 with TRBJ2-5; 9 nucleotides match TRBD2. The J call is uncertain, as TRBJ2-7 better fits the DNA end. CDR1 and CDR2 from the germline V gene are MNHEY and SMNVEV (reference sequence). The CDR3 length is 14 residues. This CDR3 is CASSRSGSSYEQYF. The DNA for the CDR3 is TGTGCCAGCAGTCGTAGCGGGAGCTCCTACGAGCAGTACTTC.